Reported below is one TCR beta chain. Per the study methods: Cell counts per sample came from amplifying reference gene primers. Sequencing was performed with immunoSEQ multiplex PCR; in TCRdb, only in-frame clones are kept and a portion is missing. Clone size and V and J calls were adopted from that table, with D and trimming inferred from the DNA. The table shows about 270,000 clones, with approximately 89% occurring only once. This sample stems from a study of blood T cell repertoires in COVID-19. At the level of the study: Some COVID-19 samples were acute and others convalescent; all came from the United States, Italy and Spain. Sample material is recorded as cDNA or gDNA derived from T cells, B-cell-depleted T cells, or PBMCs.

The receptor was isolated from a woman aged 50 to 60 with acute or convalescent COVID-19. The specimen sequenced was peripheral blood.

The CDR3 sequence is CASSTTSVSYNEQFF. DNA of the CDR3: TGTGCCAGCAGCACGACTAGCGTATCCTACAATGAGCAGTTCTTC. The rearrangement links TRBV5-8 to TRBJ2-1, with 8 bases aligning to TRBD2. Looked up from germline, CDR1 is SGHTS and CDR2 is YDEGEE. Trimming removed 4 bases from V and 1 base from J; junction bases left unmatched: 4. CDR3 size: 15 residues.